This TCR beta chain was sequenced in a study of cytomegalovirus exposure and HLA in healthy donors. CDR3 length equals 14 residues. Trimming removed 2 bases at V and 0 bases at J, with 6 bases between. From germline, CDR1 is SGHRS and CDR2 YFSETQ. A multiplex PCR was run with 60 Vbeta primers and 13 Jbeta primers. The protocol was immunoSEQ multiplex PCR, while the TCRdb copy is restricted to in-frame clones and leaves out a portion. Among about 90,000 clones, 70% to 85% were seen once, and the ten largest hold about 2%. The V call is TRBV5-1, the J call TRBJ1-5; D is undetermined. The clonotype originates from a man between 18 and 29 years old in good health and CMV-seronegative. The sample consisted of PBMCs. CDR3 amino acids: CASSFLASNQPQHF. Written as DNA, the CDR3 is TGCGCCAGCAGCTTTTTGGCTAGCAATCAGCCCCAGCATTTT.